This T cell receptor (beta chain) emerged from a study of blood T cell repertoires in COVID-19. Study-level information: The United States, Italy and Spain supplied acute and convalescent COVID-19 samples. Sources were T cells, B-cell-depleted T cells, or PBMCs; the material itself was cDNA or gDNA.

Original analysis: Amplified reference gene primers provided the basis for estimating nucleated cell counts. Only in-frame clones appear in the TCRdb table, and some are missing; sequencing was by immunoSEQ multiplex PCR. Clone size and the V and J calls come from that table; the DNA yielded D and trimming. The data hold about 210,000 clones, with about 88% observed a single time. The ends lost 5 bases at V and 6 bases at J; junction bases unmatched: 5. This CDR3 region has 15 residues. The germline CDR1 and CDR2 sequences are LNHDA and SQIVND (reference sequence). The chain joins TRBV19 to TRBJ1-5, with TRBD1 identical over 12 bases. The sample taken for sequencing was peripheral blood. The TCR comes from a man between 35 and 55 years old with acute or convalescent COVID-19. This CDR3 reads CASSPGTGGFQPQHF. The CDR3 nucleotides read TGTGCCAGTAGTCCTGGGACAGGGGGCTTTCAGCCCCAGCATTTT.